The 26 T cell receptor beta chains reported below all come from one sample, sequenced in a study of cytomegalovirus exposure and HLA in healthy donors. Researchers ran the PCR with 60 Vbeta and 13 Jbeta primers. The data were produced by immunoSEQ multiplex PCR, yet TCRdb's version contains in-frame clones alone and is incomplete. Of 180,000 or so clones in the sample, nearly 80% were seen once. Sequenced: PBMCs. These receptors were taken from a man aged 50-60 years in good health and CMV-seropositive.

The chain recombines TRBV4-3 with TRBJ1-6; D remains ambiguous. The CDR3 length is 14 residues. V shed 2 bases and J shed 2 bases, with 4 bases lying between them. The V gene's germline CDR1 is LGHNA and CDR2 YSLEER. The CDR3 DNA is TGCGCCAGCAGCCAACTAGCCTATAATTCACCCCTCCACTTT. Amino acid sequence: CASSQLAYNSPLHF.

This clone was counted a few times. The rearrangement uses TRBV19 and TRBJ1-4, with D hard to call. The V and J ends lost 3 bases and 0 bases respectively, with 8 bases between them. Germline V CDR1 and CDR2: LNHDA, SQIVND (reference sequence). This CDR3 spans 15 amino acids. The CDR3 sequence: CASSIGISTNEKLFF. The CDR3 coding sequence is TGTGCCAGTAGTATCGGGATTTCAACTAATGAAAAACTGTTTTTT. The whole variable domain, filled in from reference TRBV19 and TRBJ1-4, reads DGGITQSPKYLFRKEGQNVTLSCEQNLNHDAMYWYRQDPGQGLRLIYYSQIVNDFQKGDIAEGYSVSREKKESFPLTVTSAQKNPTAFYLCASSIGISTNEKLFFGSGTQLSVL.

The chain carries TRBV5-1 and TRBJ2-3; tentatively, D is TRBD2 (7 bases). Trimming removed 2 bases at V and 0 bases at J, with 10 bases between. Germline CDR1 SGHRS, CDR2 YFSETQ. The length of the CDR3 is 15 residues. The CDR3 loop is CASSFRGASTDTQYF. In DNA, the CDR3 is TGCGCCAGCAGCTTCCGGGGGGCGAGCACAGATACGCAGTATTTT.

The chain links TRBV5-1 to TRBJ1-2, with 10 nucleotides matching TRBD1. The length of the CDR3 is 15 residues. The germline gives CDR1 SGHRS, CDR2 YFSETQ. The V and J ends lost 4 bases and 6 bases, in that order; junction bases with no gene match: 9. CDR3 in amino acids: CASSARTGGLDGYTF. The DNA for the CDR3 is TGCGCCAGCAGCGCTCGGACAGGGGGTCTGGATGGCTACACCTTC.

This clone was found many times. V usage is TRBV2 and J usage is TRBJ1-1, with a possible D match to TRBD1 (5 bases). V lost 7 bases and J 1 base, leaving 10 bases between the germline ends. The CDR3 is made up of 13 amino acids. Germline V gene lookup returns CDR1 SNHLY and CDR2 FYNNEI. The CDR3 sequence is CASTQGENTEAFF. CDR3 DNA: TGTGCCAGCACTCAGGGCGAGAACACTGAAGCTTTCTTT. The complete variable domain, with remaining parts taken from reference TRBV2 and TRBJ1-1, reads EPEVTQTPSHQVTQMGQEVILRCVPISNHLYFYWYRQILGQKVEFLVSFYNNEISEKSEIFDDQFSVERPDGSNFTLKIRSTKLEDSAMYFCASTQGENTEAFFGQGTRLTVV.

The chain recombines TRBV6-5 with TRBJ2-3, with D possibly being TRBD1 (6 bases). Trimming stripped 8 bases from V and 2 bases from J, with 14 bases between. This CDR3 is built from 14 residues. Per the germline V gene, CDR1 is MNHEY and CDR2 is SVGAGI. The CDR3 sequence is CASHPPGHTDTQYF. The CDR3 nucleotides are TGTGCCAGCCACCCCCCGGGACACACAGATACGCAGTATTTT.

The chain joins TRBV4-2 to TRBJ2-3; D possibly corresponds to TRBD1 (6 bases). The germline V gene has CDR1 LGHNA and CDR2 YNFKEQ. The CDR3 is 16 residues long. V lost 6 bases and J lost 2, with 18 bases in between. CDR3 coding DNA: TGTGCCAGCAGTCCCGGGACAAATACGGCCACAGATACGCAGTATTTT. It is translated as CASSPGTNTATDTQYF.

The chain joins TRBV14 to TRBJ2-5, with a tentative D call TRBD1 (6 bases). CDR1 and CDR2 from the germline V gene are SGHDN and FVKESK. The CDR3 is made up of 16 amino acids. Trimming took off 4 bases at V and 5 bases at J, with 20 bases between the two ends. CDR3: CASSRMGAPLTETQYF. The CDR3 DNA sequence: TGTGCCAGCAGCCGGATGGGGGCGCCTTTGACGGAGACCCAGTACTTC.

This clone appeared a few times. CDR3 coding DNA: TGTGCCAGCGGGTCTCGGGGTCTCAATCAGCCCCAGCATTTT. Its protein product is CASGSRGLNQPQHF. This chain connects TRBV2 to TRBJ1-5; unclear D gene. Germline V lookup: CDR1 SNHLY, CDR2 FYNNEI. The CDR3 length is 14 residues. V was clipped by 8 bases and J by 3 bases, with 14 bases between them.

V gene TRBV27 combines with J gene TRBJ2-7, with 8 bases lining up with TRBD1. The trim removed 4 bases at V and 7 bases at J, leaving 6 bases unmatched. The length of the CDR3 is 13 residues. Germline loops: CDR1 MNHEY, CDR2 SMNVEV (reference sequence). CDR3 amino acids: CASSWQGAGEQYF. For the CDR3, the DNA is TGTGCCAGCAGTTGGCAGGGGGCGGGGGAGCAGTACTTC.

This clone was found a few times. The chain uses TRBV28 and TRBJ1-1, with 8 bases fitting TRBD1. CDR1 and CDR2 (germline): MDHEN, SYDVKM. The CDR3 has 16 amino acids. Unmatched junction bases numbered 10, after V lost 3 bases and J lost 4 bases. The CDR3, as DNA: TGTGCCAGCAGTTTGTCAGGGGGCATTTTGAGCACTGAAGCTTTCTTT. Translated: CASSLSGGILSTEAFF.

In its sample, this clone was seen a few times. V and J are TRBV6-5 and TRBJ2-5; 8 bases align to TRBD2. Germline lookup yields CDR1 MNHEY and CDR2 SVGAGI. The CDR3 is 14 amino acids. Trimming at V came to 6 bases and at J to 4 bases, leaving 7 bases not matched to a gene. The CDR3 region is CASSPGGVPETQYF. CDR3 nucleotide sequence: TGTGCCAGCAGCCCCGGGGGGGTTCCAGAGACCCAGTACTTC.

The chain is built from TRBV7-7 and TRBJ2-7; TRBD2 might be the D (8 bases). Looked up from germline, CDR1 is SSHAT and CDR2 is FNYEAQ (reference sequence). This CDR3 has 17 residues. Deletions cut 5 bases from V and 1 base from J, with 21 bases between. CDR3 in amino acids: CASSHGGVQGRSYEQYV. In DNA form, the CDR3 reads TGTGCCAGCAGCCACGGGGGGGTACAGGGGAGGTCCTACGAGCAGTACGTC.

The CDR3 bases are TGTGCCAGCAGATCCACAGGGGCCCAACGGGAAAAACTGTTTTTT. It encodes CASRSTGAQREKLFF. The chain links TRBV6-5 to TRBJ1-4; 7 bases are a match to TRBD1. The CDR3 covers 15 residues. CDR1 is MNHEY and CDR2 is SVGAGI in the germline V gene. With V trimmed by 6 bases and J by 8 bases, 12 bases remained unmatched.

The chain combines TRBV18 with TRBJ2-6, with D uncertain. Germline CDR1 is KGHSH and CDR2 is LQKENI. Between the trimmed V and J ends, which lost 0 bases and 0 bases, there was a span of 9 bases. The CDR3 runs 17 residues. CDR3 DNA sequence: TGTGCCAGCTCACCACCGCCAGGTTCCTCTGGGGCCAACGTCCTGACTTTC. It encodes CASSPPPGSSGANVLTF.

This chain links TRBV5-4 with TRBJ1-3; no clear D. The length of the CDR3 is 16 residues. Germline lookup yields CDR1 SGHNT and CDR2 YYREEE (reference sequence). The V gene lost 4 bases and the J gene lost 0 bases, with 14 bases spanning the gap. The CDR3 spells CASSLRDASSGNTIYF. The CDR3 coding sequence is TGTGCCAGCAGCCTTCGAGACGCTAGCTCTGGAAACACCATATATTTT.

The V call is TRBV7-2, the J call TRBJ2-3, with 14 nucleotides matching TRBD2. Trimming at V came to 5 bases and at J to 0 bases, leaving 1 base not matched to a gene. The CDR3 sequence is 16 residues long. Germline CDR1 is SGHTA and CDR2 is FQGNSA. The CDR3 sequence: CASSRLAGGSTDTQYF. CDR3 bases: TGTGCCAGCAGCCGACTAGCGGGGGGGAGCACAGATACGCAGTATTTT. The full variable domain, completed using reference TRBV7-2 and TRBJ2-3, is GAGVSQSPSNKVTEKGKDVELRCDPISGHTALYWYRQSLGQGLEFLIYFQGNSAPDKSGLPSDRFSAERTGGSVSTLTIQRTQQEDSAVYLCASSRLAGGSTDTQYFGPGTRLTVL.

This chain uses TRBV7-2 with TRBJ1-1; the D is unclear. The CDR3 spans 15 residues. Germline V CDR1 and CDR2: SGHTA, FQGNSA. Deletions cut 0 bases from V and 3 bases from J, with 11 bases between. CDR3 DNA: TGTGCCAGCAGCTTAGCAGGCCAGGTGGACACTGAAGCTTTCTTT. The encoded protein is CASSLAGQVDTEAFF.

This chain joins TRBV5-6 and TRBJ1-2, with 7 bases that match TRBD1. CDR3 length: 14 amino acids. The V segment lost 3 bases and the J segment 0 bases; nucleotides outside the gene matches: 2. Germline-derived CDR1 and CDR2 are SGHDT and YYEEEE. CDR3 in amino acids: CASSYRGTNYGYTF. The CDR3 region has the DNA TGTGCCAGCAGCTACAGGGGTACTAACTATGGCTACACCTTC.

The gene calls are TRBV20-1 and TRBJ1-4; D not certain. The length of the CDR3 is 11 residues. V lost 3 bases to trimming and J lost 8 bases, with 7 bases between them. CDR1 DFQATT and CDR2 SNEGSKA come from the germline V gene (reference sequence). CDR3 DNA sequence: TGCAGTGCTAGCACCTACGAAAAACTGTTTTTT. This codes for CSASTYEKLFF.

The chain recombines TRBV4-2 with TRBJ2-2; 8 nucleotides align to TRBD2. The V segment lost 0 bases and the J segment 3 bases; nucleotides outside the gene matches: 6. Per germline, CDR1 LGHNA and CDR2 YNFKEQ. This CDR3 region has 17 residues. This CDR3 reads CASSQDPGGLDTGELFF. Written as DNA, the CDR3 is TGTGCCAGCAGCCAAGACCCGGGGGGACTAGACACCGGGGAGCTGTTTTTT.

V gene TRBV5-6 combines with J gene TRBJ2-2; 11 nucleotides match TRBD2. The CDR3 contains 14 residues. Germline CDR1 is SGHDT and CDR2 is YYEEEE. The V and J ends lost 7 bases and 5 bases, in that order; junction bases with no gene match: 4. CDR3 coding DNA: TGTGCCAGCTTTCTAGCGGGGGGAACCGGGGAGCTGTTTTTT. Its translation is CASFLAGGTGELFF.

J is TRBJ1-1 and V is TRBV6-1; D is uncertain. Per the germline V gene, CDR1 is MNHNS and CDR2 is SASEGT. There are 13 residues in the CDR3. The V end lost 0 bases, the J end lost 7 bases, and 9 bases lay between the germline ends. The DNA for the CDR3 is TGTGCCAGCAGTGAAGCGGGTGGACTTGAAGCTTTCTTT. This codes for CASSEAGGLEAFF.

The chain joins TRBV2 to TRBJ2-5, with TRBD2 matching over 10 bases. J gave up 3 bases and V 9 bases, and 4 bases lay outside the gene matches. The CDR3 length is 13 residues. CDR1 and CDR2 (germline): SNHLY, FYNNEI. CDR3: CASLLAGEETQYF. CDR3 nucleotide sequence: TGTGCCAGTCTGCTAGCGGGGGAAGAGACCCAGTACTTC.

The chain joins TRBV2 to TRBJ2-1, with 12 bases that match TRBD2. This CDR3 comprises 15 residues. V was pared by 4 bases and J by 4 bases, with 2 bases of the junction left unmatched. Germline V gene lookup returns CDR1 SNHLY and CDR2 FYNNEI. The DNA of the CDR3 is TGTGCCAGCAGTGGTCTAGCGGGGGGGTACAATGAGCAGTTCTTC. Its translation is CASSGLAGGYNEQFF.

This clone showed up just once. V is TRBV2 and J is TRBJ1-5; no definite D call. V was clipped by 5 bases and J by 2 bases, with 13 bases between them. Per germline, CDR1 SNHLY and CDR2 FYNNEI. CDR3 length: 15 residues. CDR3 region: CASSPRDGGNQPQHF. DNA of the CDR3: TGTGCCAGCAGTCCGAGGGATGGCGGCAATCAGCCCCAGCATTTT. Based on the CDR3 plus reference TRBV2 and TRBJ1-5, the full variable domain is EPEVTQTPSHQVTQMGQEVILRCVPISNHLYFYWYRQILGQKVEFLVSFYNNEISEKSEIFDDQFSVERPDGSNFTLKIRSTKLEDSAMYFCASSPRDGGNQPQHFGDGTRLSIL.